The 20 T cell receptor beta chains below were found in one sample sequenced in a study of cytomegalovirus exposure and HLA in healthy donors. Amplification used 60 Vbeta primers and 13 Jbeta primers. Profiling relied on immunoSEQ multiplex PCR, and the TCRdb table lists in-frame clones only, not all of them. Counted here are roughly 200,000 clones, around four fifths occurring once; the ten biggest clones make up more than 3.5%. The sequencing sample was made of PBMCs. All receptors come from a woman in her sixties or seventies in good health and CMV-seropositive.

The chain couples TRBV7-3 to TRBJ2-3, with D unclear. Trimming stripped 4 bases from V and 3 bases from J, with 5 bases between. In germline, CDR1 is SGHTA, CDR2 FQGTGA. The CDR3 spans 12 residues. CDR3 bases: TGTGCCAGCAGCTCATTTACAGATACGCAGTATTTT. Protein sequence: CASSSFTDTQYF.

The V gene is TRBV10-2, the J gene TRBJ2-2; D may be TRBD1 (6 bases). Deletions cut 6 bases from V and 5 bases from J, with 16 bases between. The CDR3 extends over 15 amino acids. Germline V gene lookup returns CDR1 WSHSY and CDR2 SAAADI. CDR3 residues: CASRNRDTGTGELFF. In nucleotides, the CDR3 is TGCGCCAGCAGAAACAGGGACACGGGTACCGGGGAGCTGTTTTTT.

The rearrangement joins TRBV2 to TRBJ2-5, with 16 bases that match TRBD2. The length of the CDR3 is 17 residues. In germline, CDR1 is SNHLY, CDR2 FYNNEI. V gave up 11 bases and J gave up 5 bases; unmatched junction bases: 14. For the CDR3, the DNA is TGTGCCGACAAAATCGGGACTAGCGGGAGGGCCTCGGAGACCCAGTACTTC. Its translation: CADKIGTSGRASETQYF.

This clone was seen just once. V usage is TRBV30 and J usage is TRBJ1-3; 8 bases are shared with TRBD1. Germline V gene sequence: CDR1 GTSNPN, CDR2 SVGIG (reference sequence). This CDR3 has 14 amino acids. With 3 bases clipped from V and 2 bases from J, the junction kept 3 bases outside the gene matches. The DNA of the CDR3 is TGTGCCTGGAGGGCAGGGGGCCCTGGAAACACCATATATTTT. Translation: CAWRAGGPGNTIYF.

This chain uses TRBV7-9 with TRBJ2-1, with 7 bases that match TRBD1. From germline, CDR1 is SEHNR and CDR2 FQNEAQ (reference sequence). The CDR3 consists of 15 residues. The V segment lost 7 bases and the J segment 2 bases; nucleotides outside the gene matches: 8. CDR3 sequence: CASTLTGTAYNEQFF. CDR3 bases: TGTGCCAGCACCCTTACCGGGACAGCCTACAATGAGCAGTTCTTC.

V usage is TRBV5-1 and J usage is TRBJ2-3; the match to TRBD2 covers 9 bases. Germline V lookup: CDR1 SGHRS, CDR2 YFSETQ. The junction had 6 bases not matched to a gene; V was cut back by 0 bases and J by 4 bases. This CDR3 has 16 residues. CDR3 in DNA: TGCGCCAGCAGCTTGGAGAGGCCTAGCGGGGCAGATACGCAGTATTTT. It yields the protein CASSLERPSGADTQYF.

This rearrangement joins TRBV27 to TRBJ1-5, with a possible D match to TRBD1 (6 bases). The V gene lost 6 bases and the J gene lost 3 bases, with 15 bases spanning the gap. Germline V lookup: CDR1 MNHEY, CDR2 SMNVEV (reference sequence). This CDR3 is built from 15 residues. In DNA, the CDR3 is TGTGCCAGCAGGCCATGGGGGGGGGCCAATCAGCCCCAGCATTTT. It encodes CASRPWGGANQPQHF.

This clone turned up a few times. This chain uses TRBV5-1 with TRBJ2-5; weak D call: TRBD1 (6 bases). V lost 5 bases and J 5 bases, leaving 22 bases between the germline ends. This CDR3 comprises 16 residues. CDR1 and CDR2 (germline): SGHRS, YFSETQ. Here the CDR3 reads CASRTLEQGTWETQYF. DNA for the CDR3: TGCGCCAGCAGAACCCTGGAACAGGGCACTTGGGAGACCCAGTACTTC.

CDR3 in DNA: TGCGCCAGCAGCTTGGGACAGTCCACCGGGGAGCTGTTTTTT. This encodes CASSLGQSTGELFF. The gene calls are TRBV5-1 and TRBJ2-2; possibly TRBD1 for D (5 bases). V was clipped by 0 bases and J by 4 bases, with 7 bases between them. CDR1 and CDR2 from the germline V gene are SGHRS and YFSETQ. The CDR3 runs to 14 residues. Combining the CDR3 with reference TRBV5-1 and TRBJ2-2 gives the whole variable domain KAGVTQTPRYLIKTRGQQVTLSCSPISGHRSVSWYQQTPGQGLQFLFEYFSETQRNKGNFPGRFSGRQFSNSRSEMNVSTLELGDSALYLCASSLGQSTGELFFGEGSRLTVL.

The rearrangement joins TRBV6-1 to TRBJ1-1, with D uncertain. Trimming took off 3 bases at V and 3 bases at J, with 14 bases between the two ends. The CDR3 contains 15 residues. CDR1 is MNHNS and CDR2 is SASEGT in the germline V gene. CDR3 coding DNA: TGTGCCAGCAGTGACCCGGGGAAGCGAGACACTGAAGCTTTCTTT. Its translation is CASSDPGKRDTEAFF.

This chain links TRBV18 with TRBJ1-2; 7 nucleotides match TRBD1. With 6 bases clipped from V and 3 bases from J, the junction kept 13 bases outside the gene matches. This CDR3 contains 16 residues. Germline V gene data show CDR1 as KGHSH and CDR2 as LQKENI. The CDR3 DNA follows: TGTGCCAGCTCTCCCACAACAGGGGCGTTCGACTATGGCTACACCTTC. Protein: CASSPTTGAFDYGYTF.

The chain joins TRBV20-1 to TRBJ2-1, with D hard to call. Per germline, CDR1 DFQATT and CDR2 SNEGSKA (reference sequence). Trimming pared 0 bases from V and 8 bases from J, leaving 5 bases between. This CDR3 has 11 amino acids. The CDR3 is CSAREEHEQFF. CDR3 coding DNA: TGCAGTGCTAGAGAGGAGCATGAGCAGTTCTTC.

The rearrangement joins TRBV2 to TRBJ1-2; D is unclear. The CDR3 covers 16 residues. Trimming shortened V by 1 base and J by 5 bases, and 17 bases separated the two germline ends. CDR1 and CDR2 (germline): SNHLY, FYNNEI. CDR3 in DNA: TGTGCCAGCAGTGAAGGTCCCGGCAGCGGGTTTTATGGCTACACCTTC. It encodes CASSEGPGSGFYGYTF.

The sample holds many counts of this clone. This chain connects TRBV28 to TRBJ1-4, with D unclear. Per the germline V gene, CDR1 is MDHEN and CDR2 is SYDVKM. The germline V and J ends were trimmed by 7 bases and 0 bases, with 9 bases remaining between them. This CDR3 spans 14 amino acids. CDR3 in amino acids: CASTQQPTNEKLFF. CDR3 DNA: TGTGCCAGCACCCAACAGCCAACTAATGAAAAACTGTTTTTT.

This chain connects TRBV19 to TRBJ2-3; 7 bases fit TRBD1. Trimming at V came to 6 bases and at J to 2 bases, leaving 8 bases not matched to a gene. CDR1 and CDR2 (germline): LNHDA, SQIVND (reference sequence). CDR3 size: 15 residues. CDR3: CASRDRLINTDTQYF. CDR3 bases: TGTGCCAGTAGGGACAGGCTGATTAACACAGATACGCAGTATTTT.

The chain uses TRBV7-2 and TRBJ2-1; weak D call: TRBD2 (6 bases). The CDR3 is 13 amino acids. Germline V CDR1 and CDR2: SGHTA, FQGNSA. V dropped 0 bases and J dropped 7 bases, with 7 bases sitting between them. DNA of the CDR3: TGTGCCAGCAGCTTAGCCGGGGGAAATGAGCAGTTCTTC. It yields the protein CASSLAGGNEQFF.

The chain combines TRBV9 with TRBJ2-5; TRBD1 aligns across 11 bases. The CDR3 totals 15 residues. CDR1 is SGDLS, CDR2 YYNGEE, per germline. V gave up 4 bases and J gave up 5 bases; unmatched junction bases: 7. The CDR3 nucleotides are TGTGCCAGCAGCCCACGGACAGGGGGCTTGGAGACCCAGTACTTC. Protein: CASSPRTGGLETQYF.

This clone turned up a few times. This rearrangement joins TRBV5-4 to TRBJ2-7; the D gene is possibly TRBD2 (5 bases). With 0 bases removed from V and 6 bases from J, the gap between germline ends came to 10 bases. This CDR3 has 13 residues. Germline-derived CDR1 and CDR2 are SGHNT and YYREEE (reference sequence). The CDR3 spells CASSLAAGGEQYF. Here the CDR3 DNA reads TGTGCCAGCAGCTTGGCCGCAGGAGGCGAGCAGTACTTC.

The chain couples TRBV18 to TRBJ2-1, with D maybe TRBD1 (8 bases). Germline V CDR1 and CDR2: KGHSH, LQKENI. Trimming left V 3 bases short and J 4 bases short, with 13 bases between. There are 15 residues in the CDR3. CDR3 in DNA: TGTGCCAGCTCACCCGGACAGGGAGGGTACAATGAGCAGTTCTTC. It encodes CASSPGQGGYNEQFF.

The rearrangement joins TRBV2 to TRBJ2-1, with a tentative D call TRBD1 (5 bases). The germline CDR1 and CDR2 sequences are SNHLY and FYNNEI. V was clipped by 3 bases and J by 9 bases, with 12 bases between them. This CDR3 is built from 13 residues. The CDR3 nucleotides read TGTGCCAGCAGTGAGAAGGGGATAAGTGAGCAGTTCTTC. Its protein is CASSEKGISEQFF. The full variable domain, completed using reference TRBV2 and TRBJ2-1, is EPEVTQTPSHQVTQMGQEVILRCVPISNHLYFYWYRQILGQKVEFLVSFYNNEISEKSEIFDDQFSVERPDGSNFTLKIRSTKLEDSAMYFCASSEKGISEQFFGPGTRLTVL.